Listed here are 5 T cell receptor beta chains from one sample, sequenced in a study of cytomegalovirus exposure and HLA in healthy donors. Clones were sequenced by immunoSEQ multiplex PCR, and TCRdb holds only the in-frame ones, with some missing. The data show tens of thousands of clones, less than 90% seen once. Material for sequencing was PBMCs. Receptor source: a woman younger than 30 in good health and CMV-seropositive.

The chain recombines TRBV4-3 with TRBJ1-6; D gene ambiguous. Germline lookup yields CDR1 LGHNA and CDR2 YSLEER. The length of the CDR3 is 15 residues. V was pared by 4 bases and J by 7 bases, with 14 bases between. CDR3 in DNA: TGCGCCAGCAGCCTGAAACCGGGAGCCAATTCACCCCTCCACTTT. Protein sequence: CASSLKPGANSPLHF.

The chain joins TRBV7-9 to TRBJ1-5; 7 nucleotides line up with TRBD1. The germline V gene has CDR1 SEHNR and CDR2 FQNEAQ (reference sequence). The CDR3 totals 16 residues. The V and J ends lost 5 bases and 1 base, in that order; junction bases with no gene match: 8. The CDR3 sequence: CASSARTGLSNQPQHF. CDR3 DNA sequence: TGTGCCAGCAGCGCCCGGACAGGTCTAAGCAATCAGCCCCAGCATTTT.

V usage is TRBV6-4 and J usage is TRBJ2-1; 11 bases are shared with TRBD2. There are 15 residues in the CDR3. Germline CDR1 MRHNA, CDR2 SNTAGT. With V trimmed by 0 bases and J by 6 bases, 1 base remained unmatched. The CDR3 DNA reads as TGTGCCAGCAGTGACTCTAGCGGGGGGGCCAATGAGCAGTTCTTC. Amino acid sequence: CASSDSSGGANEQFF.

The genes are TRBV19 and TRBJ1-3; D is perhaps TRBD1 (6 bases). Germline CDR1 and CDR2: LNHDA and SQIVND (reference sequence). V was clipped by 9 bases and J by 0 bases, with 9 bases between them. CDR3 length: 13 residues. CDR3 loop: CASTRGSGNTIYF. The CDR3 DNA reads as TGTGCCAGCACCAGGGGCTCTGGAAACACCATATATTTT.

This chain connects TRBV28 to TRBJ1-4; D not resolved. CDR1 is MDHEN, CDR2 SYDVKM, per germline. Deletions cut 6 bases from V and 4 bases from J, with 18 bases between. The CDR3 is 16 residues long. CDR3 DNA: TGTGCCAGCAGAACCTCAACAGTCCTCGGTAATGAAAAACTGTTTTTT. It codes for CASRTSTVLGNEKLFF.